This TCR beta chain was recovered during a study of cytomegalovirus exposure and HLA in healthy donors. Study conclusions and caveats: High sensitivity and specificity were reportedly achieved when the classifier diagnosed cytomegalovirus status.

The table lists this clone with a count of one. Its specificity is not known. V lost 1 base, J lost 4 bases, and 20 bases lay in between. This CDR3 has 17 amino acids. Germline CDR1 reads SGDLS; CDR2 reads YYNGEE. Data came from immunoSEQ multiplex PCR; TCRdb stores just in-frame clones and leaves some out. The profile covers over 200,000 clones, with roughly 80% appearing a single time and 5.5% to 6.5% taken by the ten largest. This sequence joins TRBV9 and TRBJ1-2, with unresolved D. The TCR was taken from a woman aged 18-29 years in good health and CMV-seronegative. Material for sequencing was PBMCs. This chain's CDR3 is CASSVIPHPQALYGYTF. DNA for the CDR3: TGTGCCAGCAGCGTAATCCCCCATCCCCAGGCTCTCTATGGCTACACCTTC.